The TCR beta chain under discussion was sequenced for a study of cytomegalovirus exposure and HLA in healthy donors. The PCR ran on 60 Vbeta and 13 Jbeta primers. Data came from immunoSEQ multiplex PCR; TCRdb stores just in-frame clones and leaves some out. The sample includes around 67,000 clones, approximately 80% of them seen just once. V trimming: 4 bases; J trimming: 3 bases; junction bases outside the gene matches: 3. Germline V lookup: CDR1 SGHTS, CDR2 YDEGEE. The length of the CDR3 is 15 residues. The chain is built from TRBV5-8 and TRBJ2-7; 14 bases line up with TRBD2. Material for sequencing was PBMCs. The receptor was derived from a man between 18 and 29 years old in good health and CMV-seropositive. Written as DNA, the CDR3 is TGTGCCAGCAGCCTAGGGACTAGCGGGGGCTACGAGCAGTACTTC. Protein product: CASSLGTSGGYEQYF.